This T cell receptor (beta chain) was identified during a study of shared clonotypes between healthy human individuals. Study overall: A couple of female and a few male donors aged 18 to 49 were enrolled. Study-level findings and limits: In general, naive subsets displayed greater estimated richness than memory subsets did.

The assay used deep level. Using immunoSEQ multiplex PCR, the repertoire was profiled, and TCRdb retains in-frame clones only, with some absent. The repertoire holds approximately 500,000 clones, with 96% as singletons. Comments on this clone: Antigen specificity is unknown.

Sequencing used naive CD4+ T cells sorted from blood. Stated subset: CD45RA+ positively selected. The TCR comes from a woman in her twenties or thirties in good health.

CDR3 nucleotide sequence: TGTGCCAGCAGCTTATCTAGCGGGAGGGCCCTCGGTGATGAGCAGTTCTTC. It translates to CASSLSSGRALGDEQFF. The chain joins TRBV11-2 to TRBJ2-1, with TRBD2 matching 12 bases. V was pared by 2 bases and J by 8 bases, with 10 bases of the junction left unmatched. This CDR3 contains 17 residues. Germline V CDR1 and CDR2: SGHAT, FQNNGV.